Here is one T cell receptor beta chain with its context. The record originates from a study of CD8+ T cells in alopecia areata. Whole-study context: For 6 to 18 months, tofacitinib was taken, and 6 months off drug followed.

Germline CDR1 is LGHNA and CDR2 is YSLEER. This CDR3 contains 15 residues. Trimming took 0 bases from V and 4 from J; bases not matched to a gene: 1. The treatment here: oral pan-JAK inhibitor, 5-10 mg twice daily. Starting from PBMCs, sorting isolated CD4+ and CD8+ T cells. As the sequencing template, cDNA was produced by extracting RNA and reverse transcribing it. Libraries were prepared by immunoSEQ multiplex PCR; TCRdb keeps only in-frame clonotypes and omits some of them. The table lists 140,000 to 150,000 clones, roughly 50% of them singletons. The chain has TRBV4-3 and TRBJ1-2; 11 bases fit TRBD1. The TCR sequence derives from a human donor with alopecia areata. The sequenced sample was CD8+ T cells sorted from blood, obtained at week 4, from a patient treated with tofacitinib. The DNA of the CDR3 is TGCGCCAGCAGCCAAGAAGGGACAGGGGGCTATGGCTACACCTTC. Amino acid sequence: CASSQEGTGGYGYTF.